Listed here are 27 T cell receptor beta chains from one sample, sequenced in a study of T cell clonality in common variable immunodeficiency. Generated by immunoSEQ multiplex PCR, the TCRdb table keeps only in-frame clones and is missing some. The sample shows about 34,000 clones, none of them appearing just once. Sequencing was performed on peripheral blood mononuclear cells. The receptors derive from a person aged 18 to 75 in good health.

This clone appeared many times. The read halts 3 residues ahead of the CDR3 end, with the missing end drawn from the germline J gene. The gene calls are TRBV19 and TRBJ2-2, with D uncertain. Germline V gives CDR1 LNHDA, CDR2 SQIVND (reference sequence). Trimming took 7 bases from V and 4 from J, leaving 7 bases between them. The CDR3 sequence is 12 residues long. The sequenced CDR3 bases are TGTGCCAGTAACCTAGGCACCGGGGAG. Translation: CASNLGTGE. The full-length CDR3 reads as CASNLGTGELFF. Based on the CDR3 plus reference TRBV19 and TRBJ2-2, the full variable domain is DGGITQSPKYLFRKEGQNVTLSCEQNLNHDAMYWYRQDPGQGLRLIYYSQIVNDFQKGDIAEGYSVSREKKESFPLTVTSAQKNPTAFYLCASNLGTGELFFGEGSRLTVL.

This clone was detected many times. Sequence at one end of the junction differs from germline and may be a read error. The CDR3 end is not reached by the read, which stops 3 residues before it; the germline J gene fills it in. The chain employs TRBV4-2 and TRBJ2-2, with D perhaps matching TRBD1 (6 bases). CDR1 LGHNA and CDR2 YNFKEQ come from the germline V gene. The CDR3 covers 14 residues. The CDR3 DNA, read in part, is TGCGCCAGCAGTGAAAGACAGGCAACCGGGGAG. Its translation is CASSERQATGE. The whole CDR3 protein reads CASSERQATGELFF.

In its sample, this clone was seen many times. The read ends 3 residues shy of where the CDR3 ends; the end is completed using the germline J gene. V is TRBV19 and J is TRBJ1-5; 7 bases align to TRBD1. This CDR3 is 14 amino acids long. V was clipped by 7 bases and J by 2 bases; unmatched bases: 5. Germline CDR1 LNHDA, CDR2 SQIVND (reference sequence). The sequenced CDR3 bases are TGTGCCAGTAAGGACAGGACACGCAATCAGCCC. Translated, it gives CASKDRTRNQP. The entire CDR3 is CASKDRTRNQPQHF.

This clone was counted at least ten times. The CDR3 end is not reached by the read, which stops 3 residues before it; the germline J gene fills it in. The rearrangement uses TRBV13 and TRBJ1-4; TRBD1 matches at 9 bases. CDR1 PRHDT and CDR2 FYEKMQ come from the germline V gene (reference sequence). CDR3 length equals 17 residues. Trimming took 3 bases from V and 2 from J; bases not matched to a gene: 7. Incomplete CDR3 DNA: TGTGCCAGCAGCTTCGGGACAGGGATAGTTACTAATGAAAAA. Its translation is CASSFGTGIVTNEK. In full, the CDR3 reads CASSFGTGIVTNEKLFF. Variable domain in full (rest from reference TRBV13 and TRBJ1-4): AAGVIQSPRHLIKEKRETATLKCYPIPRHDTVYWYQQGPGQDPQFLISFYEKMQSDKGSIPDRFSAQQFSDYHSELNMSSLELGDSALYFCASSFGTGIVTNEKLFFGSGTQLSVL.

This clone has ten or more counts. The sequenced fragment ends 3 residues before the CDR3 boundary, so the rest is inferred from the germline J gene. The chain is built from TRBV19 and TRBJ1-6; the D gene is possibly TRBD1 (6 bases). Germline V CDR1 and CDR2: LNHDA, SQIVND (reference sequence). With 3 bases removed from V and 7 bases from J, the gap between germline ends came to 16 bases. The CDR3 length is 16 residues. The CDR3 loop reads CASSIEWGHTNSPLHF. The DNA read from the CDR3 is TGTGCCAGTAGTATCGAGTGGGGACACACGAATTCACCC.

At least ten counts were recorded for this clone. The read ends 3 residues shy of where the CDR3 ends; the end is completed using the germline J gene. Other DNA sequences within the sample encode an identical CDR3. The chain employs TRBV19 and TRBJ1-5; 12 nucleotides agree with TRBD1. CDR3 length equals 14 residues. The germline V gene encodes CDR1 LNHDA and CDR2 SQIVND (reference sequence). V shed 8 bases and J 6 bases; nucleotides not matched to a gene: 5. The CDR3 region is CASSGTGGGQPQHF. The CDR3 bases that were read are TGTGCCAGTTCCGGGACAGGGGGCGGTCAGCCC.

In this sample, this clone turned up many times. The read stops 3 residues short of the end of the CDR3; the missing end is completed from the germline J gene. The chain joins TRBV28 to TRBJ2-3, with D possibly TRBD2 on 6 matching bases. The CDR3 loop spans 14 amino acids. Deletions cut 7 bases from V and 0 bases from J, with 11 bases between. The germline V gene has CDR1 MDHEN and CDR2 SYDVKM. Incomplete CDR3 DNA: TGTGCCAGCAAACCCGGGACTAGCACAGATACG. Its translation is CASKPGTSTDT. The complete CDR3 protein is CASKPGTSTDTQYF.

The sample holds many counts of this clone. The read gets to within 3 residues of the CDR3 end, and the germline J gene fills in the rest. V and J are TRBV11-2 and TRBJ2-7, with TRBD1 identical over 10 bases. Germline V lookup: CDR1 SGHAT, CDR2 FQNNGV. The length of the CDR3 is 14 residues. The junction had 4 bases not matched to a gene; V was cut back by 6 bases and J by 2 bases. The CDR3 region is CASRLGTGAYEQYF. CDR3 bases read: TGTGCCAGCAGGCTAGGGACAGGGGCCTACGAG.

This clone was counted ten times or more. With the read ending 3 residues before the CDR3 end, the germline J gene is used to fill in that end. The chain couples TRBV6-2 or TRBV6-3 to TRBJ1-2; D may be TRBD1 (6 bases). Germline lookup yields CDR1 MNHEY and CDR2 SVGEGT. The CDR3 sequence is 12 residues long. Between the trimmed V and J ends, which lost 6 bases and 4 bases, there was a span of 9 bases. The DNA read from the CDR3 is TGTGCCAGCAGACTACAGGGCTATGGC. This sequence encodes CASRLQGYG. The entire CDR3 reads CASRLQGYGYTF.

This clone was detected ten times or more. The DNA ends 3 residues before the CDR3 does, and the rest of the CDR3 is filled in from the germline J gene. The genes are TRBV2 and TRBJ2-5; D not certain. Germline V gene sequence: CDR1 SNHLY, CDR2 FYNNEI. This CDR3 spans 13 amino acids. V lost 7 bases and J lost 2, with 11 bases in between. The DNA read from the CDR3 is TGTGCCAGCACTAAGGGCTTACAAGAGACC. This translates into CASTKGLQET. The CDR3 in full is CASTKGLQETQYF.

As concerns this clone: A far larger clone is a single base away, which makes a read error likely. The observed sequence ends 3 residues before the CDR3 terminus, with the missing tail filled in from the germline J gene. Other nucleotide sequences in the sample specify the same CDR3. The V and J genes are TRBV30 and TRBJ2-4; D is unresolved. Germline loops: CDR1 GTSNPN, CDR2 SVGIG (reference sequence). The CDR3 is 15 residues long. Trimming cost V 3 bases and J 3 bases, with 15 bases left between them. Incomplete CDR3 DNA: TGTGCCTGGAGCGTACAGACATGGTACAAAAACATT. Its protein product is CAWSVQTWYKNI. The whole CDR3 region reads CAWSVQTWYKNIQYF.

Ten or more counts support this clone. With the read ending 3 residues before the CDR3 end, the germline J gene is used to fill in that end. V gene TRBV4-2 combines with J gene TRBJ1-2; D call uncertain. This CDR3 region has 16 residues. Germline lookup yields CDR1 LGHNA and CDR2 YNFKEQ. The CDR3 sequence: CASSQARRSLWLGYTF. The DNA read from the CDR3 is TGTGCCAGCAGCCAAGCCAGGAGATCATTATGGCTAGGC.

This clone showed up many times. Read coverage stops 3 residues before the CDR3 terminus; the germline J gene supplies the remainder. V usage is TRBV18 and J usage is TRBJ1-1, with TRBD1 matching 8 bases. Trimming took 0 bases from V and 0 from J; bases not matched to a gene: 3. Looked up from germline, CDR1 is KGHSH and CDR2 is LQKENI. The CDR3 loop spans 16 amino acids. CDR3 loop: CASSPPDRGLNTEAFF. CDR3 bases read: TGTGCCAGCTCACCACCCGACAGGGGTTTGAACACTGAA.

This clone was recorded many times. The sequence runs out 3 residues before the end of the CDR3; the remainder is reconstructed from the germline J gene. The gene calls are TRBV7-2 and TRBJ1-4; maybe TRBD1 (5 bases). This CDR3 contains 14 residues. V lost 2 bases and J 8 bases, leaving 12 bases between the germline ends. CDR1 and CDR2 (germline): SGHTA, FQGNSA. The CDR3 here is CASSLNTGGEKLFF. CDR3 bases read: TGTGCCAGCAGCTTAAACACGGGGGGGGAAAAA.

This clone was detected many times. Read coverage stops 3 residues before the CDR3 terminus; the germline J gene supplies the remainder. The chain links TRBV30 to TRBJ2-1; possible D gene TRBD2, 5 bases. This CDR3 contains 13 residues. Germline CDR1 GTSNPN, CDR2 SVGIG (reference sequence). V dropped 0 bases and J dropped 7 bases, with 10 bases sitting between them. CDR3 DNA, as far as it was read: TGTGCCTGGAGTGTCCTCTCGGGGAATGAG. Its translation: CAWSVLSGNE. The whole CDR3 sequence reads CAWSVLSGNEQFF.

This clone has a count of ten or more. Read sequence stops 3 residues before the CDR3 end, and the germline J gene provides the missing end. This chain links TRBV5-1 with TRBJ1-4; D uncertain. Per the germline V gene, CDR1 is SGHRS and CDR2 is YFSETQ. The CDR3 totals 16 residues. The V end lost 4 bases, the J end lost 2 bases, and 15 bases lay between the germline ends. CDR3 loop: CASSPGLRVTNEKLFF. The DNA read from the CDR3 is TGCGCCAGCAGCCCGGGGTTGCGGGTTACTAATGAAAAA.

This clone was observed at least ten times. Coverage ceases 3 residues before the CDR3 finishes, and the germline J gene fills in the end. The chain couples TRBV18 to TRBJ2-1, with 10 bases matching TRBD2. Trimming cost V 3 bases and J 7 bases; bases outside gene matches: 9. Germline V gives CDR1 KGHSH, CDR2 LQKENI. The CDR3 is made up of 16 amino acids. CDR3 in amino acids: CASSPEERGGLNEQFF. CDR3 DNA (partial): TGTGCCAGCTCACCGGAGGAGCGGGGGGGCCTGAATGAG.

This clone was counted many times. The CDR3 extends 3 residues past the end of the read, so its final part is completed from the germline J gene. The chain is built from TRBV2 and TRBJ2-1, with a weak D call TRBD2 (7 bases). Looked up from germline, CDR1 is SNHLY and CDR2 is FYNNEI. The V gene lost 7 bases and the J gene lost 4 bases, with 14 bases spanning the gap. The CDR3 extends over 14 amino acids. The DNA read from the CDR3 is TGTGCCAGCATGGAGGGGGGGGTGTACAATGAG. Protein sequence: CASMEGGVYNE. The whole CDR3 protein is CASMEGGVYNEQFF.

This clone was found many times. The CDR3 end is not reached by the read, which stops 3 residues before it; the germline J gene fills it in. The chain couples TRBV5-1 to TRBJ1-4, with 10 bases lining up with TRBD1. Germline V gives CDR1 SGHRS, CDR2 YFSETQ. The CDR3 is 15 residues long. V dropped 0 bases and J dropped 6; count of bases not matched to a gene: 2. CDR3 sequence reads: CASSLAGTGDEKLFF. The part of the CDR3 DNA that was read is TGCGCCAGCAGCTTGGCCGGGACAGGGGATGAAAAA. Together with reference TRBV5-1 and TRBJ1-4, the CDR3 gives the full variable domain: KAGVTQTPRYLIKTRGQQVTLSCSPISGHRSVSWYQQTPGQGLQFLFEYFSETQRNKGNFPGRFSGRQFSNSRSEMNVSTLELGDSALYLCASSLAGTGDEKLFFGSGTQLSVL.

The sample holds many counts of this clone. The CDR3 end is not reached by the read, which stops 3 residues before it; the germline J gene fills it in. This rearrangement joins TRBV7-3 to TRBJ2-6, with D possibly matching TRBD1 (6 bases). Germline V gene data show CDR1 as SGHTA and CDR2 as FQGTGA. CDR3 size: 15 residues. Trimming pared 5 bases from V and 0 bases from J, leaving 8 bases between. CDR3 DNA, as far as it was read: TGTGCCAGCAGCACAGGGAGCTCTGGGGCCAACGTC. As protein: CASSTGSSGANV. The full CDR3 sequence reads CASSTGSSGANVLTF.

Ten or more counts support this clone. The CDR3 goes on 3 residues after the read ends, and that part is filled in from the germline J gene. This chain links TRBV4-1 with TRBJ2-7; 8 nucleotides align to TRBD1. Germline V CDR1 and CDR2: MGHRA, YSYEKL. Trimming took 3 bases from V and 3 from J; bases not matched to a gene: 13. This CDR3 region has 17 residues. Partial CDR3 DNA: TGCGCCAGCAGCCAGACCCAAGACAGGGGATCATACTACGAG. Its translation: CASSQTQDRGSYYE. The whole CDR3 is CASSQTQDRGSYYEQYF.

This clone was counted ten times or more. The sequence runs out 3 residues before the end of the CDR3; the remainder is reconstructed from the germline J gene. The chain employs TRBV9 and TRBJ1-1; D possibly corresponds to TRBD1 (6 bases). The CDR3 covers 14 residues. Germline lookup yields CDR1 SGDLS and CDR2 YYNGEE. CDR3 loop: CASSADPGQREAFF. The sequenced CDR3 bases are TGTGCCAGCAGCGCTGACCCGGGACAAAGAGAA.

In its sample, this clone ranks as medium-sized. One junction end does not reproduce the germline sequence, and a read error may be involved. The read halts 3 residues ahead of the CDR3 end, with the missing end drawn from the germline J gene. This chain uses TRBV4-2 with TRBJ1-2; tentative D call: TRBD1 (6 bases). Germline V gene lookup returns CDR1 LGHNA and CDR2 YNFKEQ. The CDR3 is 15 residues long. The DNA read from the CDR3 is TGCGCCAGCAGCCTATTCGGACAGCCGGTCTATGGC. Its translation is CASSLFGQPVYG. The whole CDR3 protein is CASSLFGQPVYGYTF.

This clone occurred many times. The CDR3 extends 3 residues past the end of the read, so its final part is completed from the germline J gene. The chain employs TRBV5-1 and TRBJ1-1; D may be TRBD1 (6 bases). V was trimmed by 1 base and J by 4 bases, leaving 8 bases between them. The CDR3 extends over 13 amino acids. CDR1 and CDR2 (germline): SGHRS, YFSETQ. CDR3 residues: CASSLLGATEAFF. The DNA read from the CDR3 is TGCGCCAGCAGCTTGTTGGGGGCCACTGAA.

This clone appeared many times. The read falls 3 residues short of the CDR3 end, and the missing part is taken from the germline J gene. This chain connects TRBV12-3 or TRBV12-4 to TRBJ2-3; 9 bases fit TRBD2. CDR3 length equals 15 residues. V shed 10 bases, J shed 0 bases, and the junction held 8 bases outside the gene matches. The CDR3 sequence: CATESGGISTDTQYF. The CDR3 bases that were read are TGTGCCACAGAAAGCGGGGGGATTAGCACAGATACG.

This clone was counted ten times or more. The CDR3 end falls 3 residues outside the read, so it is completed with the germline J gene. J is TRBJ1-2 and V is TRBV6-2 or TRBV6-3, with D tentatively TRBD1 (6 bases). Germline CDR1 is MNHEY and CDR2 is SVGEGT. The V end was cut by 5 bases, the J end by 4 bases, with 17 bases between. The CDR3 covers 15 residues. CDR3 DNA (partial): TGTGCCAGCAGTCAACCGGGACGACAGGCCTATGGC. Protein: CASSQPGRQAYG. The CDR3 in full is CASSQPGRQAYGYTF.

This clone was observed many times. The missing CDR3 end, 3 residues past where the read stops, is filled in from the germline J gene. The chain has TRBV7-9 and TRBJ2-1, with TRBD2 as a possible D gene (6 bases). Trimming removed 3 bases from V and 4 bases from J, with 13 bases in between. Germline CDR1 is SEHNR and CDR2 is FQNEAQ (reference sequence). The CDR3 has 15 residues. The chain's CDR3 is CASSFPGLEYNEQFF. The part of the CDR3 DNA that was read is TGTGCCAGCAGCTTCCCGGGACTCGAATACAATGAG.